This T cell receptor beta chain was recovered during a study of cytomegalovirus exposure and HLA in healthy donors. 60 Vbeta and 13 Jbeta primers were used in PCR. This table comes from immunoSEQ multiplex PCR, and its TCRdb copy is limited to in-frame clones, with some not included. The sample records roughly 150,000 clones, 9.4% being singletons. V was pared by 4 bases and J by 4 bases, with 4 bases of the junction left unmatched. Germline assignment: CDR1 KGHSH and CDR2 LQKENI. The CDR3 sequence is 13 residues long. This clone occurred a few times. The gene calls are TRBV18 and TRBJ2-7, with 7 nucleotides matching TRBD1. The sequenced sample was PBMCs. This clonotype originated in a male donor in good health and CMV-seronegative. The CDR3 loop reads CASSLEGAYEQYF. CDR3 sequence (DNA): TGTGCCAGCTCACTTGAGGGGGCTTACGAGCAGTACTTC.